This TCR beta chain comes out of a study of T-cell memory formation after mild COVID-19. For the study at large: The two donors had largely donor-specific TCR clusters. Study-wide findings and caveats: Clones shrinking between day 15 and 85 showed a balanced CD4/CD8 split, and those that grew later tilted toward CD4+.

Germline values: CDR1 MNHNY, CDR2 SVGAGI (reference sequence). V trimming: 7 bases; J trimming: 2 bases; junction bases outside the gene matches: 12. The CDR3 length is 18 residues. In this sample, this clonotype turned up a few times. What it binds is unknown. Sample barcodes and UMIs were carried by the TCR alpha and TCR beta cDNA libraries that 5'RACE generated with constant-segment primers. TCRdb processed the 5' RACE reads anew with MiXCR; each CDR3 protein has one entry. Seen here are about 250,000 distinct CDR3 sequences, just over 15% observed once, and the top ten hold about 2%. Sequenced input: PBMCs or a T cell subset sorted from them (not recorded which). This chain links TRBV6-6 with TRBJ1-5, with 12 bases aligning to TRBD1. This TCR derives from an adult woman who had mild COVID-19 (a few samples of this study predate the infection). Cell type and time point are not known. CDR3 nucleotides: TGTGCCAGCACTGGCGGGACAGGGGGCCAGGTGGGCAATCAGCCCCAGCATTTT. Translation gives CASTGGTGGQVGNQPQHF.